Reported below is one TCR beta chain. The sample is drawn from a study of blood T cell repertoires in COVID-19. In the study overall: Sites in the United States, Italy and Spain provided acute and convalescent COVID-19 samples.

Source study methods: Amplification from reference gene primers served as the basis for estimated nucleated cell counts. The repertoire was sequenced with immunoSEQ multiplex PCR; TCRdb's copy has only in-frame clones and lacks some. V and J calls and clone size come straight from that table; D and trimming were deduced from the DNA. The repertoire has 150,000 to 250,000 clones, 70% to 80% of them found once; the top ten carry under 7%. The CDR3 sequence is 17 residues long. The germline V gene has CDR1 SGDLS and CDR2 YYNGEE. Trimming took 3 bases from V and 0 from J, leaving 16 bases between them. Seattle's cohort entered during active infection and was followed longitudinally.

Sequenced material: peripheral blood. The chain recombines TRBV9 with TRBJ1-3, with TRBD1 as a possible D gene (5 bases). This clonotype was obtained from a woman aged 40 to 50 with COVID-19, enrolled during active disease. The CDR3 is CASSGSGRHLSGNTIYF. Written as DNA, the CDR3 is TGTGCCAGCAGCGGATCAGGGAGGCATCTCTCTGGAAACACCATATATTTT.